This entry features one T cell receptor (beta chain) sequence. Sequencing was performed with immunoSEQ multiplex PCR; in TCRdb, only in-frame clones are kept and a portion is missing. The sample lists around 150,000 clones; around 90% were seen once. The data stem from a study of blood T cell repertoires in COVID-19. Turning to the study itself: Collection of acute and convalescent COVID-19 samples took place in the United States, Italy and Spain.

The sequenced material came from peripheral blood. The sequence was obtained from an older woman with active or convalescent COVID-19.

The CDR3 loop reads CASSYIPRLAGGSDTQYF. The CDR3 coding sequence is TGTGCCAGCAGCTACATCCCAAGACTAGCGGGGGGGTCAGATACGCAGTATTTT. This chain joins TRBV7-2 and TRBJ2-3; the match to TRBD2 covers 14 bases. Looked up from germline, CDR1 is SGHTA and CDR2 is FQGNSA. V trimming: 4 bases; J trimming: 4 bases; junction bases outside the gene matches: 10. This CDR3 spans 18 amino acids.